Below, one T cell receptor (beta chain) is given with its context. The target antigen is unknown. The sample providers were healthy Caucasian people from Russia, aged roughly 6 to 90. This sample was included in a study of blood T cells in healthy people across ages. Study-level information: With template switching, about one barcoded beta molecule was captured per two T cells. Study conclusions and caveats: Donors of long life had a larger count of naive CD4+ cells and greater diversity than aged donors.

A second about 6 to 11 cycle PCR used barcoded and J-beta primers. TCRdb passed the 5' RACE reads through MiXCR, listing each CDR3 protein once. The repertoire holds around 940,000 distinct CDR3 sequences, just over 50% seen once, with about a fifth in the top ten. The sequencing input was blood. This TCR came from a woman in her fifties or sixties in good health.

The CDR3 DNA reads as TGTGCCAGCGGCGATCCGCGTGGTAGCGGCAATGAGCAGTACTTC. It is translated as CASGDPRGSGNEQYF. The rearrangement joins TRBV6-2 or TRBV6-3 to TRBJ2-7, with a possible D match to TRBD2 (6 bases). V was clipped by 8 bases and J by 7 bases, with 24 bases between them. This CDR3 region has 15 residues. Germline CDR1 is MNHEY and CDR2 is SVGEGT.